Shown below are 22 T cell receptor beta chains from a single sample sequenced in a study of cytomegalovirus exposure and HLA in healthy donors. The data were produced by immunoSEQ multiplex PCR, yet TCRdb's version contains in-frame clones alone and is incomplete. This sample has about 120,000 clones, with about 83% found just once. Material for sequencing was PBMCs. Receptors originate from a man younger than 30 in good health and CMV-seronegative.

The chain links TRBV5-1 to TRBJ2-7; possibly TRBD1 for D (6 bases). Trimming removed 3 bases from V and 0 bases from J, with 10 bases in between. There are 14 residues in the CDR3. Germline assignment: CDR1 SGHRS and CDR2 YFSETQ. The CDR3 sequence is CASSSRTASYEQYF. CDR3 bases: TGCGCCAGCAGCTCCCGGACAGCCTCCTACGAGCAGTACTTC.

The CDR3 spells CASSEGQATYNEQFF. CDR3 coding DNA: TGCGCCAGCAGTGAAGGTCAGGCTACCTACAATGAGCAGTTCTTC. This chain joins TRBV10-1 and TRBJ2-1; D gene uncertain. The CDR3 spans 15 residues. Trimming stripped 3 bases from V and 2 bases from J, with 11 bases between. CDR1 is WNHNN and CDR2 is SYGVQD in the germline V gene (reference sequence).

A single count supports this clone. Compared with germline, one end of the junction differs, possibly owing to a read error. This rearrangement joins TRBV7-9 to TRBJ1-2; D remains unclear. Germline CDR1 SEHNR, CDR2 FQNEAQ (reference sequence). The CDR3 is 12 residues long. The CDR3 spells CASSLDTYGYTF. CDR3 DNA: TGTGCCAGCAGTTTAGACACCTATGGCTACACCTTC.

CDR3 nucleotide sequence: TGTGCCAGCAGCTTACACCCGGGAGGAGGAAACACCATATATTTT. Protein sequence: CASSLHPGGGNTIYF. This rearrangement joins TRBV11-2 to TRBJ1-3; D not resolved. Per the germline V gene, CDR1 is SGHAT and CDR2 is FQNNGV. V was cut by 2 bases and J by 4 bases, with 12 bases left in between. The CDR3 length is 15 residues.

J is TRBJ1-1 and V is TRBV6-4, with 9 nucleotides matching TRBD1. Germline CDR1 and CDR2: MRHNA and SNTAGT. The CDR3 spans 15 residues. The V gene end was trimmed by 6 bases and the J gene end by 1 base; junction bases not matched to a gene: 6. As DNA, the CDR3 is TGTGCCAGCAGACGGGACAGGGTGGGGAACACTGAAGCTTTCTTT. This sequence encodes CASRRDRVGNTEAFF.

This clone was observed a handful of times. This sequence joins TRBV25-1 and TRBJ1-2; maybe TRBD1 (5 bases). The germline V gene has CDR1 MGHDK and CDR2 SYGVNS. V lost 3 bases and J 3 bases, leaving 14 bases between the germline ends. This CDR3 has 15 amino acids. CDR3 sequence reads: CASSEIRGGDYGYTF. CDR3 nucleotide sequence: TGTGCCAGCAGTGAGATTAGGGGTGGGGACTATGGCTACACCTTC.

In DNA, the CDR3 is TGTGCCAGCAGGGGACTAGCGGGCTACGAGCAGTACTTC. This codes for CASRGLAGYEQYF. The V gene is TRBV2, the J gene TRBJ2-7, with 12 bases fitting TRBD2. CDR1 and CDR2 from the germline V gene are SNHLY and FYNNEI. The CDR3 runs to 13 residues. The V segment lost 6 bases and the J segment 3 bases; nucleotides outside the gene matches: 0. The entire variable domain, with the rest obtained from reference TRBV2 and TRBJ2-7, is as follows: EPEVTQTPSHQVTQMGQEVILRCVPISNHLYFYWYRQILGQKVEFLVSFYNNEISEKSEIFDDQFSVERPDGSNFTLKIRSTKLEDSAMYFCASRGLAGYEQYFGPGTRLTVT.

The chain carries TRBV28 and TRBJ1-6, with D uncertain. This CDR3 is built from 14 residues. Germline V CDR1 and CDR2: MDHEN, SYDVKM. Trimming took 10 bases from V and 0 from J, leaving 10 bases between them. Written as DNA, the CDR3 is TGTGCCACGAGGGAAGGCTCCTATAATTCACCCCTCCACTTT. Encoded protein: CATREGSYNSPLHF.

This sequence joins TRBV6-1 and TRBJ2-5, with 9 bases fitting TRBD1. Germline lookup yields CDR1 MNHNS and CDR2 SASEGT. J gave up 3 bases and V 0 bases, and 2 bases lay outside the gene matches. This CDR3 contains 15 residues. This chain's CDR3 is CASSEAGTGKETQYF. In nucleotides, the CDR3 is TGTGCCAGCAGTGAAGCGGGGACAGGGAAAGAGACCCAGTACTTC.

V usage is TRBV7-9 and J usage is TRBJ2-5, with 13 bases identical to TRBD2. V gave up 4 bases and J gave up 5 bases; unmatched junction bases: 4. The CDR3 has 15 amino acids. The germline V gene encodes CDR1 SEHNR and CDR2 FQNEAQ (reference sequence). The CDR3 nucleotides are TGTGCCAGCAGCTACGGGACTAGCGGGAAGGAGACCCAGTACTTC. This gives the protein CASSYGTSGKETQYF.

This clone was detected once. The rearrangement joins TRBV5-4 to TRBJ2-2, with 9 bases that match TRBD2. The CDR3 has 17 residues. CDR1 is SGHNT and CDR2 is YYREEE in the germline V gene (reference sequence). J was trimmed by 0 bases and V by 3 bases; bases with no gene match: 6. Here the CDR3 DNA reads TGTGCCAGCAGCTCCTTAGCGGGGGAAGCGAACACCGGGGAGCTGTTTTTT. It translates to CASSSLAGEANTGELFF.

The chain uses TRBV7-9 and TRBJ2-5, with 9 bases identical to TRBD1. Losses at the gene ends were 1 base for V and 4 bases for J; bases not matched to a gene: 4. Per germline, CDR1 SEHNR and CDR2 FQNEAQ (reference sequence). There are 15 residues in the CDR3. The CDR3 DNA sequence: TGTGCCAGCAGCTTAGGGGGACAGGGTCGAGAGACCCAGTACTTC. As protein: CASSLGGQGRETQYF.

V and J are TRBV20-1 and TRBJ1-1; 8 bases agree with TRBD1. Germline V CDR1 and CDR2: DFQATT, SNEGSKA (reference sequence). The CDR3 is made up of 11 amino acids. V gave up 5 bases and J gave up 9 bases; unmatched junction bases: 5. DNA for the CDR3: TGCAGTGCTGCCAACAGGGGGAAAGCTTTCTTT. It codes for CSAANRGKAFF.

This clone was seen only a few times. The chain recombines TRBV19 with TRBJ2-5; TRBD2 agrees at 12 bases. Germline assignment: CDR1 LNHDA and CDR2 SQIVND (reference sequence). CDR3 length: 16 amino acids. The V segment lost 5 bases and the J segment 1 base; nucleotides outside the gene matches: 5. CDR3 residues: CASSSKTSGGQETQYF. The CDR3 coding sequence is TGTGCCAGTAGTTCCAAGACTAGCGGGGGCCAAGAGACCCAGTACTTC. Based on the CDR3 plus reference TRBV19 and TRBJ2-5, the full variable domain is DGGITQSPKYLFRKEGQNVTLSCEQNLNHDAMYWYRQDPGQGLRLIYYSQIVNDFQKGDIAEGYSVSREKKESFPLTVTSAQKNPTAFYLCASSSKTSGGQETQYFGPGTRLLVL.

V and J are TRBV18 and TRBJ2-1; D gene uncertain. V lost 2 bases and J 7 bases, leaving 15 bases between the germline ends. The CDR3 runs 15 residues. Germline values: CDR1 KGHSH, CDR2 LQKENI. CDR3 in amino acids: CASSPGFGRRNEQFF. In DNA form, the CDR3 reads TGTGCCAGCTCACCAGGCTTCGGCAGGCGAAATGAGCAGTTCTTC.

The chain is built from TRBV30 and TRBJ2-2, with TRBD1 matching over 9 bases. This CDR3 is 15 amino acids long. V shed 2 bases and J 4 bases; nucleotides not matched to a gene: 5. Germline lookup yields CDR1 GTSNPN and CDR2 SVGIG (reference sequence). The CDR3 region has the DNA TGTGCCTGGAGTCCCGGGACAGGGCCCACCGGGGAGCTGTTTTTT. It codes for CAWSPGTGPTGELFF.

The chain joins TRBV30 to TRBJ2-2, with 9 bases fitting TRBD1. The CDR3 sequence is 14 residues long. Germline V gives CDR1 GTSNPN, CDR2 SVGIG (reference sequence). The CDR3 DNA reads as TGTGCAGTACGGGGACAGGGAATCACCGGGGAGCTGTTTTTT. Its protein product is CAVRGQGITGELFF.

V gene TRBV9 combines with J gene TRBJ1-1; D perhaps matches TRBD1 (5 bases). V shed 0 bases and J shed 2 bases, with 11 bases lying between them. The CDR3 runs 15 residues. CDR1 and CDR2 (germline): SGDLS, YYNGEE. The CDR3 region is CASSVGGAFNTEAFF. CDR3 nucleotide sequence: TGTGCCAGCAGCGTAGGTGGGGCCTTTAACACTGAAGCTTTCTTT. Full variable domain (rest looked up from reference TRBV9 and TRBJ1-1): DSGVTQTPKHLITATGQRVTLRCSPRSGDLSVYWYQQSLDQGLQFLIQYYNGEERAKGNILERFSAQQFPDLHSELNLSSLELGDSALYFCASSVGGAFNTEAFFGQGTRLTVV.

This chain connects TRBV12-5 to TRBJ1-2; TRBD1 aligns across 8 bases. This CDR3 spans 14 amino acids. The germline V gene encodes CDR1 LGHNT and CDR2 FRNRAP. V trimming: 9 bases; J trimming: 2 bases; junction bases outside the gene matches: 8. CDR3 DNA: TGTGCTAGCTCACCGGACAGGGACAACTATGGCTACACCTTC. It specifies CASSPDRDNYGYTF.

V usage is TRBV25-1 and J usage is TRBJ1-1; 9 bases fit TRBD1. The germline V gene encodes CDR1 MGHDK and CDR2 SYGVNS. This CDR3 has 14 residues. Trimming at V came to 0 bases and at J to 8 bases, leaving 4 bases not matched to a gene. Written as DNA, the CDR3 is TGTGCCAGCAGTGAATACGGGGGACAGGGCGAAGCTTTCTTT. Amino acids: CASSEYGGQGEAFF.

This chain joins TRBV11-2 and TRBJ2-5; TRBD2 matches at 11 bases. Germline V CDR1 and CDR2: SGHAT, FQNNGV. Germline trimming cut 1 base from V and 1 base from J; bases unmatched to any gene: 8. The CDR3 contains 18 residues. CDR3: CASSLGLFSGRAQETQYF. CDR3 DNA: TGTGCCAGCAGCTTAGGCCTCTTTAGCGGGAGGGCCCAAGAGACCCAGTACTTC.

V gene TRBV27 combines with J gene TRBJ1-2; 7 nucleotides align to TRBD1. V shed 6 bases, J shed 4 bases, and the junction held 11 bases outside the gene matches. Germline CDR1 reads MNHEY; CDR2 reads SMNVEV (reference sequence). CDR3 length: 15 amino acids. In DNA form, the CDR3 reads TGTGCCAGCAGGGTGACACAGGGGATCCGCTATGGCTACACCTTC. As protein: CASRVTQGIRYGYTF.